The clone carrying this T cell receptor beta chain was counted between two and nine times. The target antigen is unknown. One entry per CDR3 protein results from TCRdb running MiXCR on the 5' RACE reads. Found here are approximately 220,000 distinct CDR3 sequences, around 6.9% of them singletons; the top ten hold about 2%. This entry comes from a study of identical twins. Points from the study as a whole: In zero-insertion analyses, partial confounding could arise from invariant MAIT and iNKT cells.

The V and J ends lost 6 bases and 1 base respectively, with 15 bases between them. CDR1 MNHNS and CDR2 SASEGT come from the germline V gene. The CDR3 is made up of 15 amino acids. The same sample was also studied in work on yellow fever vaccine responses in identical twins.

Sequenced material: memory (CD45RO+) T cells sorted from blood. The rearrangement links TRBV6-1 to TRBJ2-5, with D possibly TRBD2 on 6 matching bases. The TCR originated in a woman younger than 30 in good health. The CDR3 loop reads CASRPMGLTQETQYF. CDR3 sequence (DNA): TGTGCCAGCAGGCCTATGGGACTTACCCAAGAGACCCAGTACTTC.